The clone carrying this T cell receptor beta chain was observed once. Its target is unknown. The primer mix had 60 Vbeta and 13 Jbeta primers. Here immunoSEQ multiplex PCR was the method, and the copy in TCRdb shows in-frame clones only, minus some. The top ten clones hold roughly 6% of a sample with approximately 180,000 clones, around 79% of them seen once. This CDR3 is 13 amino acids long. Germline-derived CDR1 and CDR2 are GTSNPN and SVGIG (reference sequence). V shed 2 bases and J shed 1 base, with 6 bases lying between them. The record originates from a study of cytomegalovirus exposure and HLA in healthy donors. Whole-study context: Early released data comprised about 85 million unique TCRs from HLA-typed donors.

Study findings and constraints: Apart from CMV serostatus, no immune exposure information was available. Specificity of three CMV-associated chains for CMV antigens was verified in vitro. Most of the TCR beta V segments (in an earlier analysis) were productive either about 87% or about 30% of the time.

This chain connects TRBV30 to TRBJ1-3, with a possible D match to TRBD1 (6 bases). Sequences were obtained from PBMCs. This clonotype was obtained from a man aged 35 to 55 in good health and CMV-seropositive. The DNA for the CDR3 is TGTGCCTGGAGTACAGGGTCTGGAAACACCATATATTTT. Protein: CAWSTGSGNTIYF.